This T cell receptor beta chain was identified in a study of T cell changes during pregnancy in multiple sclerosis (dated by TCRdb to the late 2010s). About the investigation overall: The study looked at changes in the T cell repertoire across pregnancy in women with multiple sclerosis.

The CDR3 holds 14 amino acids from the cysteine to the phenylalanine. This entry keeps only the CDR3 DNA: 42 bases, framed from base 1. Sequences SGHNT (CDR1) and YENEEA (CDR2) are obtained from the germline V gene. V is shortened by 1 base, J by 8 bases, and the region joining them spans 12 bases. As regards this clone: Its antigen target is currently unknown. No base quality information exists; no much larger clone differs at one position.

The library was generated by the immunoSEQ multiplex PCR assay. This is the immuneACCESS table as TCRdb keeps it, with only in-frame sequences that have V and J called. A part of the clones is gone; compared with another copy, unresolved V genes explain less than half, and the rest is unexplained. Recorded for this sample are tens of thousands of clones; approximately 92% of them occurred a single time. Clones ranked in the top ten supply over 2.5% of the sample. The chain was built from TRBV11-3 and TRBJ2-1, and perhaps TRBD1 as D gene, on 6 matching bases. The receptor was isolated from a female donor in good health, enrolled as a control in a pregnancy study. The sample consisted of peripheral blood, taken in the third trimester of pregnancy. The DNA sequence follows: TGTGCCAGCAGCTTAGGGACAGTTCTCGATGAGCAGTTCTTC. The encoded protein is CASSLGTVLDEQFF.